This entry concerns a single TCR beta chain. The table lists this clone with a count of one. This clone's antigen is unknown. No quality values exist for individual bases; no much larger clone is one base distant. The entry originates in a study of memory CD4+ T cells and cytomegalovirus serostatus (dated by TCRdb to between 2019 and 2020). A note on the overall study: The cohort included about 33 healthy adults from Belgium, of whom 9 were CMV seropositive and roughly 25 were CMV seronegative. The study sequenced CD4+ memory TCRbeta repertoires of a Belgian cohort with known cytomegalovirus serostatus to replicate a published TCR-based CMV serostatus classifier. General findings and caveats noted by the study authors: Only CD4+CD45RO+ memory cells were sequenced, in contrast to the original study, which included naive and memory CD4+ and CD8+ populations. A median bootstrapped AUC of roughly 0.95 with a 95% CI of 0.76-1.00 was achieved on the Belgian cohort by the original-framework classifier. Among the 150 to 200 previously reported CMV-associated TCRbeta sequences, 67 showed up in the CD4+ memory repertoires, with each one found in between one and five individuals. CMV serostatus prediction reached a median bootstrapped AUC of around 0.95 with the original framework and just under 0.93 with a US-trained random forest. The results were interpreted as suggesting that the CMV-associated TCR signature is largely present in the CD4+ memory repertoire.

Genomic DNA was extracted from sorted cells with the Quick-DNA Microprep Kit. Amplification of TCRbeta DNA was done with the immunoSEQ hsTCRbeta kit, following the protocol from the manufacturer. TCRbeta libraries were sequenced on an Illumina MiSeq instrument. In the source study's methods: After out-of-frame sequences were removed, 2,204,828 distinct TCRbeta sequences remained, averaging around 70,000 per individual. Each individual was scored using the number of 164 previously reported CMV-associated TCRbeta sequences that the individual carried and the total number of productive distinct TCRbeta sequences. A beta-binomial model was reimplemented in Python, and random forests from scikit-learn, run with default parameters, were trained on data from the US cohort. Classifier performance on the Belgian cohort was reported as the median AUC with percentile confidence intervals calculated over 10,000 bootstrap iterations. TCRdb provides this immuneACCESS table in a form limited to in-frame rearrangements. Some clones are lacking; in checked studies, under half of them reflect an unresolved V gene, and why the rest are absent is not known. The DNA was the basis for D and trimming; V, J and clone size are from that table. This sample holds 61,000 or so clones; over 70% were observed only once. Together, the top ten hold 0.53% of the sample.

Single viable CD3+CD4+CD8-CD45RO+ cells were sorted as memory CD4+ T cells on a FACSAria II. CMV serostatus was determined with a Roche Elecsys assay detecting serum IgG against CMV pp150, pp28, p38 and p52. Following thawing, total CD4+ T cells were enriched through positive selection using CD4 magnetic microbeads. The samples came from a separate study whose specific focus was interrogating the CD4+ T cell memory repertoire. Peripheral blood mononuclear cells were isolated and cryopreserved according to standard operating procedures, and serum was stored at -80 degrees C. Staining used CD3-PerCP (BW264/56), CD4-APC (RPA-T4), CD45RO-PE (UCHT1) and CD8-Pacific Orange (3B5) antibodies, with Sytox blue excluding non-viable cells. What was sequenced was memory CD4+ T cells from blood. This clonotype was obtained from an adult in good health and CMV-seronegative. Some clones in this sample may be carry-over from other donors' samples.

The CDR3 protein sequence reads: CASGSMRGNANEKLFF. The DNA sequence is as follows: TGTGCCAGCGGTTCTATGAGGGGTAACGCTAATGAAAAACTGTTTTTT. The receptor chain draws on TRBV7-2 and TRBJ1-4; TRBD1 is perhaps the D gene, given 5 matching bases. Inclusive of the bounding cysteine and phenylalanine, the CDR3 is 16 residues long. The only DNA kept is the CDR3, 48 bases in frame from the first base. Sequences SGHTA (CDR1) and FQGNSA (CDR2) are obtained from the germline V gene. V is pared back by 8 bases and J by 3 bases, with 19 bases lying between the germline termini.